These 31 T cell receptor beta chains came from one sample sequenced in a study of T cell repertoires in cytomegalovirus infection. TCRdb reprocessed the reads with MiXCR, giving one entry per CDR3 protein. The sample holds fewer than 1,000,000 distinct CDR3 sequences, 30% to 40% seen once. Antigen specificity for these receptors is unknown. Sample: cultured CD8+ T cells from PBMCs, taken from culture after CMV antigen stimulation. These receptors were collected from a human donor in good health (CMV status not recorded). Some clones in this sample may be carry-over from other donors' samples.

This clonotype was recorded a few times. The chain couples TRBV6-5 to TRBJ1-2; the D is unclear. The length of the CDR3 is 14 residues. The germline gives CDR1 MNHEY, CDR2 SVGAGI. Trimming pared 6 bases from V and 6 bases from J, leaving 17 bases between. The DNA for the CDR3 is TGTGCCAGCAGGAAGGTCGACAAAGCTCATGGCTACACCTTC. This codes for CASRKVDKAHGYTF.

This chain connects TRBV7-6 to TRBJ1-1, with 7 bases matching TRBD1. Germline V gives CDR1 SGHVS, CDR2 FNYEAQ. The CDR3 totals 14 residues. V lost 5 bases, J lost 5 bases, and 8 bases stayed unmatched. CDR3 nucleotides: TGTGCCAGCAGCGCAGGGGGTCGTAGGACTGAAGCTTTCTTT. Translation: CASSAGGRRTEAFF. Variable domain in full (rest from reference TRBV7-6 and TRBJ1-1): GAGVSQSPRYKVTKRGQDVALRCDPISGHVSLYWYRQALGQGPEFLTYFNYEAQQDKSGLPNDRFSAERPEGSISTLTIQRTEQRDSAMYRCASSAGGRRTEAFFGQGTRLTVV.

This clonotype was seen at least ten times. The chain employs TRBV6-6 and TRBJ2-3; TRBD2 agrees at 8 bases. V trimming: 3 bases; J trimming: 1 base; junction bases outside the gene matches: 0. The CDR3 runs 14 residues. Germline V gives CDR1 MNHNY, CDR2 SVGAGI (reference sequence). CDR3 residues: CASSYSGGTDTQYF. Written as DNA, the CDR3 is TGTGCCAGCAGTTATAGCGGGGGCACAGATACGCAGTATTTT.

The chain carries TRBV5-1 and TRBJ2-2, with D perhaps TRBD1 (6 bases). The V end was cut by 4 bases, the J end by 5 bases, with 18 bases between. Germline V CDR1 and CDR2: SGHRS, YFSETQ. The CDR3 covers 16 residues. The CDR3 DNA follows: TGCGCCAGCAGCGTCCCCGAGACAGGAGAAACCGGGGAGCTGTTTTTT. This translates into CASSVPETGETGELFF.

The gene calls are TRBV7-8 and TRBJ2-1; D remains unclear. Germline CDR1 SGHVS, CDR2 FQNEAQ. CDR3 length: 14 amino acids. V lost 4 bases and J lost 4, with 11 bases in between. CDR3 coding DNA: TGTGCCAGCAGCTCCCAACTTCGGTACAATGAGCAGTTCTTC. This encodes CASSSQLRYNEQFF.

The rearrangement links TRBV25-1 to TRBJ1-1; TRBD1 is a possible D gene (6 bases). Germline values: CDR1 MGHDK, CDR2 SYGVNS. V dropped 3 bases and J dropped 1 base, with 12 bases sitting between them. The CDR3 loop spans 15 amino acids. CDR3 nucleotides: TGTGCCAGCAGTGAGTCGCAGGGGAAGAACACTGAAGCTTTCTTT. Amino acid sequence: CASSESQGKNTEAFF.

This clonotype was picked up many times. The genes are TRBV10-3 and TRBJ2-7; a possible D gene is TRBD1 (5 bases). Germline lookup yields CDR1 ENHRY and CDR2 SYGVKD. With 3 bases removed from V and 4 bases from J, the gap between germline ends came to 7 bases. The length of the CDR3 is 12 residues. The DNA for the CDR3 is TGTGCCATCAGTGAATCAGGGTACGAGCAGTACGTC. Its translation: CAISESGYEQYV.

In regard to this clonotype: With a much larger clone just one base away, this may be a read error. V is TRBV7-6 and J is TRBJ2-5; perhaps D is TRBD1 or TRBD2 (5 bases each). This CDR3 has 15 amino acids. Germline assignment: CDR1 SGHVS and CDR2 FNYEAQ. V lost 3 bases to trimming and J lost 5 bases, with 16 bases between them. The CDR3 is CASSFNWDPNETQYF. CDR3 DNA sequence: TGTGCCAGCAGCTTCAACTGGGACCCCAATGAGACCCAGTACTTC.

A few counts support this clonotype. The chain is built from TRBV19 and TRBJ1-3; TRBD1 is a possible D gene (5 bases). The germline V and J ends were trimmed by 3 bases and 8 bases, with 11 bases remaining between them. Germline CDR1 is LNHDA and CDR2 is SQIVND (reference sequence). The CDR3 consists of 13 residues. CDR3 DNA sequence: TGTGCCAGTAGTATCGAGGGGCCGGACACCATATATTTT. Translation gives CASSIEGPDTIYF.

Details on this clonotype: This likely reflects a read error, since a far larger clone is one base away. The chain links TRBV7-8 to TRBJ2-2; the D is unclear. Germline CDR1 and CDR2: SGHVS and FQNEAQ. The CDR3 sequence is 13 residues long. The DNA of the CDR3 is TGTGCCAGCAGCTTAACCGGCACCAGGGAGCTGTTTTTT. Protein sequence: CASSLTGTRELFF. Supplemented by reference TRBV7-8 and TRBJ2-2, the full variable domain reads GAGVSQSPRYKVAKRGQDVALRCDPISGHVSLFWYQQALGQGPEFLTYFQNEAQLDKSGLPSDRFFAERPEGSVSTLKIQRTQQEDSAVYLCASSLTGTRELFFGEGSRLTVL.

This clonotype was picked up many times. CDR3 residues: CASSLSGPFSVYEQYF. The CDR3 DNA is TGTGCCAGCAGCTTGTCTGGGCCCTTTTCCGTCTACGAGCAGTACTTC. The chain joins TRBV7-2 to TRBJ2-7, with D uncertain. CDR3 length: 16 residues. Germline CDR1 reads SGHTA; CDR2 reads FQGNSA. V lost 3 bases to trimming and J lost 3 bases, with 18 bases between them.

At least ten counts were recorded for this clonotype. This chain joins TRBV7-2 and TRBJ2-1, with 8 bases aligning to TRBD2. Trimming cost V 3 bases and J 0 bases; bases outside gene matches: 7. This CDR3 is 17 amino acids long. Germline CDR1 is SGHTA and CDR2 is FQGNSA. The CDR3 DNA is TGTGCCAGCAGCTTTAGCGGGGCCCTCAGCTCCTACAATGAGCAGTTCTTC. Amino acid sequence: CASSFSGALSSYNEQFF.

The chain links TRBV12-3 or TRBV12-4 to TRBJ2-3, with D hard to call. V was pared by 4 bases and J by 2 bases, with 10 bases between. The CDR3 spans 14 residues. CDR3 sequence: CASSSQIFTDTQYF. CDR3 in DNA: TGTGCCAGCAGTTCACAGATTTTCACAGATACGCAGTATTTT.

The chain combines TRBV28 with TRBJ2-1, with a possible D match to TRBD2 (5 bases). The germline CDR1 and CDR2 sequences are MDHEN and SYDVKM. V lost 6 bases and J 8 bases, leaving 20 bases between the germline ends. The CDR3 is 15 amino acids. The DNA of the CDR3 is TGTGCCAGCAGGGGCGAGCGGACGAGGTGGGATGAGCAGTTCTTC. Amino acid sequence: CASRGERTRWDEQFF.

In DNA form, the CDR3 reads TGCGCCAGCAGCCAAGATCGGGGTGGCAGTCCTGAGCAGTTCTTC. Protein product: CASSQDRGGSPEQFF. This chain connects TRBV4-1 to TRBJ2-1; D is possibly TRBD2 (5 bases). Germline V gene data show CDR1 as MGHRA and CDR2 as YSYEKL. V lost 0 bases and J 9 bases, leaving 15 bases between the germline ends. This CDR3 has 15 amino acids.

Many counts were recorded for this clonotype. The J gene is TRBJ2-2, the V gene TRBV12-3 or TRBV12-4; 9 bases are shared with TRBD1. The trim removed 5 bases at V and 4 bases at J, leaving 5 bases unmatched. The CDR3 runs to 15 residues. CDR3 DNA: TGTGCCAGCAGTCCCCGACAGGGGGGCACCGGGGAGCTGTTTTTT. Its protein is CASSPRQGGTGELFF.

In its sample, this clonotype was seen many times. The V call is TRBV12-3 or TRBV12-4, the J call TRBJ2-3; the D gene is possibly TRBD1 (5 bases). V lost 7 bases, J lost 2 bases, and 19 bases lay in between. This CDR3 contains 16 residues. The CDR3 protein is CASTYLPMGLTDTQYF. The CDR3 DNA is TGTGCCAGCACTTATCTTCCCATGGGGCTCACAGATACGCAGTATTTT.

This clonotype was seen repeatedly, ten times or more. V gene TRBV7-2 combines with J gene TRBJ1-2; tentatively, D is TRBD1 (6 bases). This CDR3 is built from 14 residues. The germline V gene encodes CDR1 SGHTA and CDR2 FQGNSA. V was pared by 5 bases and J by 4 bases, with 14 bases between. The CDR3 coding sequence is TGTGCCAGCAGCCGGGACATCTCTCTCTATGGCTACACCTTC. Protein: CASSRDISLYGYTF.

This chain links TRBV6-6 with TRBJ1-5; 8 nucleotides match TRBD1. CDR1 and CDR2 (germline): MNHNY, SVGAGI (reference sequence). The CDR3 contains 16 residues. With 0 bases clipped from V and 3 bases from J, the junction kept 4 bases outside the gene matches. The DNA of the CDR3 is TGTGCCAGCAGTTACTCGGGACAGGTCAACAATCAGCCCCAGCATTTT. Residues: CASSYSGQVNNQPQHF.

Points on this clonotype: A much larger clone lies one base from this, so it may be a read error. The CDR3 DNA reads as TGTGCCAGCAGCGAGGACAGGTTGAAGAATAAAAAACTGTTTTTT. The encoded protein is CASSEDRLKNKKLFF. The chain joins TRBV7-2 to TRBJ1-4; 7 bases match TRBD1. Per the germline V gene, CDR1 is SGHTA and CDR2 is FQGNSA. Unmatched junction bases numbered 12, after V lost 5 bases and J lost 9 bases. The CDR3 is 15 residues long.

There are a few counts of this clonotype. In nucleotides, the CDR3 is TGTGCCAGCAGAGACGACAGGGACTATGGCTACACCTTC. It encodes CASRDDRDYGYTF. The chain couples TRBV7-9 to TRBJ1-2, with 7 positions matching TRBD1. Germline V gives CDR1 SEHNR, CDR2 FQNEAQ (reference sequence). This CDR3 spans 13 amino acids. Trimming took 6 bases from V and 3 from J; bases not matched to a gene: 4.

This clonotype was counted many times. This chain connects TRBV7-2 to TRBJ2-3; tentatively, D is TRBD2 (6 bases). This CDR3 region has 15 residues. The V gene lost 5 bases and the J gene lost 2 bases, with 14 bases spanning the gap. The germline gives CDR1 SGHTA, CDR2 FQGNSA. Here the CDR3 DNA reads TGTGCCAGCAGCAAAAGGGACTTTCCCACAGATACGCAGTATTTT. It yields the protein CASSKRDFPTDTQYF. The full variable domain, in which reference TRBV7-2 and TRBJ2-3 provide the parts outside the CDR3, is GAGVSQSPSNKVTEKGKDVELRCDPISGHTALYWYRQSLGQGLEFLIYFQGNSAPDKSGLPSDRFSAERTGGSVSTLTIQRTQQEDSAVYLCASSKRDFPTDTQYFGPGTRLTVL.

This clonotype has more than one count but fewer than ten. The rearrangement joins TRBV28 to TRBJ2-7; TRBD1 is a possible D gene (7 bases). Germline loops: CDR1 MDHEN, CDR2 SYDVKM. The CDR3 runs 15 residues. Trimming removed 2 bases at V and 3 bases at J, with 14 bases between. In DNA, the CDR3 is TGTGCCAGCAGTTTAGGGGGGACAGCCAACTACGAGCAGTACGTC. This codes for CASSLGGTANYEQYV.

This clonotype was recorded at least ten times. J is TRBJ1-4 and V is TRBV7-6; D gene uncertain. The germline V and J ends were trimmed by 8 bases and 0 bases, with 19 bases remaining between them. The length of the CDR3 is 17 residues. Germline-derived CDR1 and CDR2 are SGHVS and FNYEAQ. Here the CDR3 reads CASGGVQQSATNEKLFF. CDR3 DNA: TGTGCCAGCGGTGGGGTACAGCAGTCTGCAACTAATGAAAAACTGTTTTTT.

The rearrangement links TRBV6-1 to TRBJ1-4; no definite D call. The CDR3 length is 11 residues. V lost 1 base and J 14 bases, leaving 8 bases between the germline ends. Germline CDR1 reads MNHNS; CDR2 reads SASEGT. CDR3 in amino acids: CASSEGGGLFF. The CDR3 nucleotides are TGTGCCAGCAGTGAAGGAGGTGGGCTGTTTTTT.

The chain couples TRBV9 to TRBJ2-3; D is ambiguous. Germline-derived CDR1 and CDR2 are SGDLS and YYNGEE. Trimming removed 5 bases at V and 1 base at J, with 14 bases between. The length of the CDR3 is 15 residues. This chain's CDR3 is CASRRSTGGTDTQYF. The CDR3 region has the DNA TGTGCCAGCAGGAGGAGCACGGGCGGCACAGATACGCAGTATTTT. The full variable domain, completed using reference TRBV9 and TRBJ2-3, is DSGVTQTPKHLITATGQRVTLRCSPRSGDLSVYWYQQSLDQGLQFLIQYYNGEERAKGNILERFSAQQFPDLHSELNLSSLELGDSALYFCASRRSTGGTDTQYFGPGTRLTVL.

The chain uses TRBV20-1 and TRBJ1-2; D perhaps matches TRBD1 (6 bases). Germline values: CDR1 DFQATT, CDR2 SNEGSKA (reference sequence). The CDR3 sequence is 16 residues long. Deletions cut 0 bases from V and 0 bases from J, with 14 bases between. The CDR3, as DNA: TGCAGTGCTAGAGATAAGGACAGACCTACTAACTATGGCTACACCTTC. This codes for CSARDKDRPTNYGYTF.

Regarding this clonotype: A much larger clone is a single base away; this may be a read error. V usage is TRBV7-2 and J usage is TRBJ2-7; weak D call: TRBD1 (6 bases). The CDR3 has 13 residues. From germline, CDR1 is SGHTA and CDR2 FQGNSA. V shed 4 bases and J shed 7 bases, with 14 bases lying between them. CDR3 coding DNA: TGTGCCAGCAGCTCAAATCTAGGGGGAGAGCAGTACGTC. This gives the protein CASSSNLGGEQYV.

The V and J genes are TRBV6-1 and TRBJ1-5; D uncertain. V shed 1 base and J shed 15 bases, with 7 bases lying between them. CDR1 MNHNS and CDR2 SASEGT come from the germline V gene. The CDR3 is made up of 10 amino acids. The CDR3 coding sequence is TGTGCCAGCAGTGAAGGTAACCGGCATTTT. It yields the protein CASSEGNRHF.

The chain has TRBV25-1 and TRBJ2-1, with a tentative D call TRBD1 (5 bases). Trimming stripped 3 bases from V and 2 bases from J, with 11 bases between. The CDR3 contains 15 residues. Germline V CDR1 and CDR2: MGHDK, SYGVNS. Here the CDR3 DNA reads TGTGCCAGCAGTGACCTCAGGGCCCCCTACAATGAGCAGTTCTTC. Translating gives CASSDLRAPYNEQFF.

The chain carries TRBV2 and TRBJ2-1; TRBD2 is a possible D gene (7 bases). CDR3 length equals 16 residues. Germline CDR1 SNHLY, CDR2 FYNNEI. V lost 9 bases and J 7 bases, leaving 25 bases between the germline ends. The DNA for the CDR3 is TGTGCCAGTAGACCCCTCTGGGCGGGGGCTACAAATGAGCAGTTCTTC. Translation: CASRPLWAGATNEQFF.